The subject of this entry is one T cell receptor (beta chain). The antigen remains undetermined. The PCR used 60 Vbeta and 13 Jbeta primers. Libraries were prepared by immunoSEQ multiplex PCR; TCRdb keeps only in-frame clonotypes and omits some of them. The sample records about 190,000 clones, 87% being singletons. This entry belongs to a study of cytomegalovirus exposure and HLA in healthy donors. Findings and caveats of the study: The analysis excluded some indistinguishable V segments, including TRBV6-2 and TRBV6-3. High sensitivity and specificity were reportedly achieved when the classifier diagnosed cytomegalovirus status.

The germline V gene encodes CDR1 KGHSH and CDR2 LQKENI. Trimming left V 5 bases short and J 2 bases short, with 7 bases between. CDR3 length: 14 residues. The specimen was PBMCs. V and J are TRBV18 and TRBJ2-6; unclear D gene. This receptor was taken from a man aged 25-40 years in good health and CMV-seronegative. This CDR3 is CASSSVTGANVLTF. CDR3 DNA sequence: TGTGCCAGCTCATCCGTTACTGGGGCCAACGTCCTGACTTTC.